One sample yielded the 18 T cell receptor beta chains listed below, sequenced in a study of blood T cell repertoires in COVID-19. Assay used: immunoSEQ multiplex PCR; TCRdb lists only in-frame clones, some missing. The sample holds roughly 100,000 clones, roughly 92% seen once. The sequenced sample was peripheral blood. Source of these receptors: a woman aged 50 to 65 with COVID-19, enrolled during active disease.

This clone was seen more than once but under ten times. The chain has TRBV5-1 and TRBJ2-7, with 7 bases fitting TRBD1. The CDR3 contains 14 residues. CDR1 and CDR2 from the germline V gene are SGHRS and YFSETQ. Trimming cost V 1 base and J 4 bases; bases outside gene matches: 5. Here the CDR3 reads CASSLYGRGYEQYF. The CDR3 DNA follows: TGCGCCAGCAGCTTGTATGGCAGGGGGTACGAGCAGTACTTC. Supplemented by reference TRBV5-1 and TRBJ2-7, the full variable domain reads KAGVTQTPRYLIKTRGQQVTLSCSPISGHRSVSWYQQTPGQGLQFLFEYFSETQRNKGNFPGRFSGRQFSNSRSEMNVSTLELGDSALYLCASSLYGRGYEQYFGPGTRLTVT.

CDR3 residues: CSVEDGTGWGNYGYTF. The CDR3 bases are TGCAGCGTTGAAGATGGGACAGGGTGGGGAAACTATGGCTACACCTTC. The chain is built from TRBV29-1 and TRBJ1-2; 9 bases align to TRBD1. This CDR3 has 16 residues. From germline, CDR1 is SQVTM and CDR2 ANQGSEA. V lost 0 bases to trimming and J lost 2 bases; unmatched junction nucleotides: 7.

This chain uses TRBV25-1 with TRBJ2-1; 8 nucleotides line up with TRBD2. After removal of 8 bases from V and 9 bases from J, the junction contained 3 bases not matched to a gene. This CDR3 is built from 11 residues. CDR1 is MGHDK, CDR2 SYGVNS, per germline. The CDR3 sequence is CASAAGGEQFF. The CDR3 region has the DNA TGTGCCAGCGCGGCGGGGGGTGAGCAGTTCTTC. Variable domain in full (rest from reference TRBV25-1 and TRBJ2-1): EADIYQTPRYLVIGTGKKITLECSQTMGHDKMYWYQQDPGMELHLIHYSYGVNSTEKGDLSSESTVSRIRTEHFPLTLESARPSHTSQYLCASAAGGEQFFGPGTRLTVL.

The genes are TRBV19 and TRBJ1-5; D gene ambiguous. The germline CDR1 and CDR2 sequences are LNHDA and SQIVND (reference sequence). This CDR3 has 17 amino acids. The ends were cut back, 2 bases at V and 4 bases at J, with 18 bases in the middle. For the CDR3, the DNA is TGTGCCAGTAGTATAACGGGGATGTGGGTAGTTAATCAGCCCCAGCATTTT. Translated: CASSITGMWVVNQPQHF.

The chain links TRBV5-1 to TRBJ2-1; TRBD1 aligns across 8 bases. Germline-derived CDR1 and CDR2 are SGHRS and YFSETQ. The CDR3 is 15 amino acids. Trimming at V came to 0 bases and at J to 8 bases, leaving 7 bases not matched to a gene. CDR3 bases: TGCGCCAGCAGCTTGGGAGGACAGGGTGGGCATGAGCAGTTCTTC. It encodes CASSLGGQGGHEQFF.

This chain joins TRBV27 and TRBJ2-7; D ambiguous. CDR1 is MNHEY and CDR2 is SMNVEV in the germline V gene (reference sequence). There are 14 residues in the CDR3. V lost 3 bases to trimming and J lost 3 bases, with 12 bases between them. The CDR3 loop is CASSFRGASYEQYF. The CDR3 DNA sequence: TGTGCCAGCAGTTTTAGAGGCGCGAGCTACGAGCAGTACTTC.

The rearrangement joins TRBV24-1 to TRBJ2-1; no firm D call. The CDR3 length is 13 residues. Germline-derived CDR1 and CDR2 are KGHDR and SFDVKD. Between the trimmed V and J ends, which lost 8 bases and 5 bases, there was a span of 12 bases. The CDR3 DNA reads as TGTGCCACCACCTCGAACAGTCACAATGAGCAGTTCTTC. The encoded protein is CATTSNSHNEQFF.

V usage is TRBV11-2 and J usage is TRBJ2-3; TRBD2 aligns across 8 bases. CDR1 SGHAT and CDR2 FQNNGV come from the germline V gene. The junction had 9 bases not matched to a gene; V was cut back by 1 base and J by 0 bases. The CDR3 loop spans 18 amino acids. The CDR3 DNA sequence: TGTGCCAGCAGCTTAGGCGGAGGACGGGGGGGTAGCACAGATACGCAGTATTTT. This gives the protein CASSLGGGRGGSTDTQYF.

This chain connects TRBV18 to TRBJ1-2, with TRBD1 matching over 7 bases. With 3 bases clipped from V and 7 bases from J, the junction kept 11 bases outside the gene matches. This CDR3 region has 15 residues. Germline CDR1 and CDR2: KGHSH and LQKENI. The chain's CDR3 is CASSPETGSRGGYTF. CDR3 DNA: TGTGCCAGCTCACCTGAGACAGGGTCGAGAGGTGGCTACACCTTC.

Points on this clone: A read error may account for a junction end that differs from germline. This rearrangement joins TRBV12-3 or TRBV12-4 to TRBJ1-1; tentative D call: TRBD1 (6 bases). This CDR3 is built from 12 residues. For the CDR3, the DNA is TGTGCCAGCAGATTAGGACAGTCTGAAGCTTTCTTT. Translated: CASRLGQSEAFF.

This clone was counted a single time. This chain connects TRBV27 to TRBJ1-5; D unclear. The length of the CDR3 is 15 residues. Germline V gives CDR1 MNHEY, CDR2 SMNVEV (reference sequence). Deletions cut 0 bases from V and 0 bases from J, with 6 bases between. The CDR3 nucleotides are TGTGCCAGCAGTTTATCCGGACTTAGCAATCAGCCCCAGCATTTT. It specifies CASSLSGLSNQPQHF.

The chain uses TRBV18 and TRBJ2-6; the match to TRBD1 covers 8 bases. With V trimmed by 7 bases and J by 2 bases, 4 bases remained unmatched. CDR1 KGHSH and CDR2 LQKENI come from the germline V gene. This CDR3 has 15 residues. The CDR3 DNA is TGTGCCAGCTACCCGACAGGGGCTGGGGCCAACGTCCTGACTTTC. Protein sequence: CASYPTGAGANVLTF.

This chain uses TRBV11-2 with TRBJ2-7; D unclear. Germline CDR1 SGHAT, CDR2 FQNNGV. There are 13 residues in the CDR3. Trimming shortened V by 1 base and J by 4 bases, and 8 bases separated the two germline ends. The CDR3 region is CASSLGNIYEQYF. The CDR3 DNA follows: TGTGCCAGCAGCTTAGGTAATATATACGAGCAGTACTTC.

The chain recombines TRBV7-3 with TRBJ2-1; maybe TRBD2 (6 bases). Between the trimmed V and J ends, which lost 4 bases and 6 bases, there was a span of 13 bases. The CDR3 sequence is 14 residues long. Germline CDR1 SGHTA, CDR2 FQGTGA. CDR3 sequence (DNA): TGTGCCAGCAGCTCACCGGGACTGTTCAATGAGCAGTTCTTC. Amino acid sequence: CASSSPGLFNEQFF.

The sample holds one count of this clone. This chain connects TRBV30 to TRBJ1-4; D is perhaps TRBD1 (6 bases). V lost 2 bases and J 5 bases, leaving 12 bases between the germline ends. Per the germline V gene, CDR1 is GTSNPN and CDR2 is SVGIG (reference sequence). The CDR3 has 14 residues. This chain's CDR3 is CAWSLTGLNEKLFF. The CDR3 nucleotides read TGTGCCTGGAGTCTAACAGGGTTGAATGAAAAACTGTTTTTT.

CDR3 loop: CASSMGRRRGEQYF. CDR3 sequence (DNA): TGTGCCAGTAGTATGGGTAGGCGCAGGGGCGAGCAGTACTTC. The chain uses TRBV19 and TRBJ2-7; D is possibly TRBD1 (6 bases). The CDR3 sequence is 14 residues long. The V end lost 3 bases, the J end lost 6 bases, and 15 bases lay between the germline ends. Germline V CDR1 and CDR2: LNHDA, SQIVND (reference sequence).

The CDR3 bases are TGTGCCAGTAGTGCCCCCGCCCTAGCGGGCGCGAACACCGGGGAGCTGTTTTTT. Encoded protein: CASSAPALAGANTGELFF. This chain connects TRBV19 to TRBJ2-2; TRBD2 aligns across 8 bases. The germline V gene encodes CDR1 LNHDA and CDR2 SQIVND (reference sequence). After removal of 5 bases from V and 0 bases from J, the junction contained 11 bases not matched to a gene. The CDR3 has 18 residues.

CDR3 region: CASRQGVFNEQFF. The DNA for the CDR3 is TGTGCCTCCAGACAGGGGGTTTTCAATGAGCAGTTCTTC. V is TRBV10-3 and J is TRBJ2-1; 9 nucleotides align to TRBD1. Trimming removed 11 bases from V and 6 bases from J; junction bases left unmatched: 8. The CDR3 is 13 residues long. CDR1 ENHRY and CDR2 SYGVKD come from the germline V gene.